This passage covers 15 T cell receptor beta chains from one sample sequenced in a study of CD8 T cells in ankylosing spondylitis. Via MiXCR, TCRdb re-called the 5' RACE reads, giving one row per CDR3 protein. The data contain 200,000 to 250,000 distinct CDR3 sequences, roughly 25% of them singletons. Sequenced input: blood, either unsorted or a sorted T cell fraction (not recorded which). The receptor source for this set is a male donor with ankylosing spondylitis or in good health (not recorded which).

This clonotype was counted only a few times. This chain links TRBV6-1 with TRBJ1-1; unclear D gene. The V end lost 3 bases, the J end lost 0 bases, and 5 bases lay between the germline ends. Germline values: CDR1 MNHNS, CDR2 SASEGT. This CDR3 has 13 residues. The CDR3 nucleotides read TGTGCCAGCAGTGACCGTGTGAACACTGAAGCTTTCTTT. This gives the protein CASSDRVNTEAFF.

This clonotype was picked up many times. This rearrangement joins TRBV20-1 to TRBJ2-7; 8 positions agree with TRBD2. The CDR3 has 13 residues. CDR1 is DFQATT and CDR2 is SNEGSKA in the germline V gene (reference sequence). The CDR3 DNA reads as TGCAGCCCTCGGGGCGGGAGGTTCCACGAGCAGTACTTC. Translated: CSPRGGRFHEQYF.

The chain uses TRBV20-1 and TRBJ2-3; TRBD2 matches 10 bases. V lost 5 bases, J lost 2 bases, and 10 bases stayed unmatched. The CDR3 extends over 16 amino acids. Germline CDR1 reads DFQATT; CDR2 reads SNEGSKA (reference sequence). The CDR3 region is CSARIIAGGPTDTQYF. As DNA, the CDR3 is TGCAGTGCTCGAATCATAGCGGGAGGTCCCACAGATACGCAGTATTTT.

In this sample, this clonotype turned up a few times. The CDR3 is CASSRTQGTQYF. CDR3 DNA: TGCGCCAGCAGCCGGACCCAAGGGACGCAGTATTTT. The J gene is TRBJ2-3, the V gene TRBV4-3, with D unresolved. Deletions cut 4 bases from V and 9 bases from J, with 11 bases between. Germline CDR1 is LGHNA and CDR2 is YSLEER. The CDR3 loop spans 12 amino acids.

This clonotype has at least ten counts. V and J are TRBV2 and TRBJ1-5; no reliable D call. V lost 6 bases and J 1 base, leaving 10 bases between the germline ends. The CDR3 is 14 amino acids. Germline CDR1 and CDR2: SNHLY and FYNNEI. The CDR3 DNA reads TGTGCCAGCAGGGCAGAGATGAGCAATCAGCCCCAGCATTTT. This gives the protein CASRAEMSNQPQHF.

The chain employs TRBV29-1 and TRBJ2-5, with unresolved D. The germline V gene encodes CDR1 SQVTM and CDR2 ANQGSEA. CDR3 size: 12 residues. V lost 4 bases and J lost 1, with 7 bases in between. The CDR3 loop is CSVARSQETQYF. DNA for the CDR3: TGCAGCGTTGCCCGGTCCCAAGAGACCCAGTACTTC.

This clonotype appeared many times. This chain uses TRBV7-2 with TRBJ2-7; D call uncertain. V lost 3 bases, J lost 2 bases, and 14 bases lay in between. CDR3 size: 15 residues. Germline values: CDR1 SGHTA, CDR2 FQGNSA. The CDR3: CASSFNALTTYEQYF. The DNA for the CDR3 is TGTGCCAGCAGCTTCAATGCCCTCACCACCTACGAGCAGTACTTC.

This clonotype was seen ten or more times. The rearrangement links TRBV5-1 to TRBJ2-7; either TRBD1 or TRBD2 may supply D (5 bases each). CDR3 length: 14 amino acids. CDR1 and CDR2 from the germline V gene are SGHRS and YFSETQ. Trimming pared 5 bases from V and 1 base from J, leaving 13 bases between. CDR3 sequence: CASRTGTESYEQYF. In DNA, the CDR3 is TGCGCCAGCAGGACCGGGACCGAGTCCTACGAGCAGTACTTC.

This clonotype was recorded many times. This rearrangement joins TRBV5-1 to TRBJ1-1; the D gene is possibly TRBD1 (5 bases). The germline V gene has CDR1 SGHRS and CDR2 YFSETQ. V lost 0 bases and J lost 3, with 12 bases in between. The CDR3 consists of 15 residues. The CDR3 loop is CASSLDEGPDTEAFF. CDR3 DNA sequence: TGCGCCAGCAGCTTGGACGAGGGACCGGACACTGAAGCTTTCTTT.

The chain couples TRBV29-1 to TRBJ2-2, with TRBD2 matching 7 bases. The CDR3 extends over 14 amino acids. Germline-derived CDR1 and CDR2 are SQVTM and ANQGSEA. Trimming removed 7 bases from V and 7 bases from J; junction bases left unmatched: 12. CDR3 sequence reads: CSARRPSGIGELFF. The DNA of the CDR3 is TGCAGCGCCCGGCGGCCTAGCGGTATCGGGGAGCTGTTTTTT.

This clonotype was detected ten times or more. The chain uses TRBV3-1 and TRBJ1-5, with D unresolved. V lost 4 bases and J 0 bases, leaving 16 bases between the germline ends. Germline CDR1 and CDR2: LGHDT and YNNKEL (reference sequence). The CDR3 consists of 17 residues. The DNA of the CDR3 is TGTGCCAGCAGCCCAGGTCCAGTGCGATCTAGCAATCAGCCCCAGCATTTT. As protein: CASSPGPVRSSNQPQHF.

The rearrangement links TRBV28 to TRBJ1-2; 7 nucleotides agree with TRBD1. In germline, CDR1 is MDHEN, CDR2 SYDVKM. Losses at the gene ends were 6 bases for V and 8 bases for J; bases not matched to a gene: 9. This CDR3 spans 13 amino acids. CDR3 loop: CASSQSRGRGYTF. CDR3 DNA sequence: TGTGCCAGCAGCCAAAGCAGGGGGAGGGGCTACACCTTC.

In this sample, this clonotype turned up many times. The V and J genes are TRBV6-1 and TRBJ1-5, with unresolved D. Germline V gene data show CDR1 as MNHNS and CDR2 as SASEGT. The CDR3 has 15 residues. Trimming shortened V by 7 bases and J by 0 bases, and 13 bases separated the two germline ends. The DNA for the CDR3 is TGTGCCAGCACCCCAGGCAGATATAGCAATCAGCCCCAGCATTTT. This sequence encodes CASTPGRYSNQPQHF.

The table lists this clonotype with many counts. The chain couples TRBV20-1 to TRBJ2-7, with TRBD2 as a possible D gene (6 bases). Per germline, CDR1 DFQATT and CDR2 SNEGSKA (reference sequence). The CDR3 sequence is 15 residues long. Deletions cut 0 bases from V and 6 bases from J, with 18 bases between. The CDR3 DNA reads TGCAGTGCTAGAGATTCTAGCGACGGCCTGGGCGAGCAGTACTTC. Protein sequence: CSARDSSDGLGEQYF.

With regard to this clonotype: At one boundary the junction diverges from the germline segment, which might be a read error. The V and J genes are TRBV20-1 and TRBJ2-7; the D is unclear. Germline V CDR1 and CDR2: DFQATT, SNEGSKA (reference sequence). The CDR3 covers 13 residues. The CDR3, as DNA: TGCAGTGCCGACCGGGCCCCATCCTACGAGCGGTACTTC. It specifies CSADRAPSYERYF.